Listed below are T cell receptor beta chains from one sample, sequenced in a study of cytomegalovirus exposure and HLA in healthy donors. Repertoires were generated with immunoSEQ multiplex PCR, while TCRdb's copy carries only in-frame clones and drops some. The sample shows 100,000 or so clones, approximately 80% of them seen only once. Material: PBMCs. These receptors were collected from a man aged 25-45 years in good health and CMV-seropositive. The CDR3 runs from the conserved cysteine through the conserved F or W. D genes are given only for firm matches. A row's size may be missing; if present it is once, few, many or a size class.

d_call j_call v_call clone_size cdr3_nt cdr3_aa
TRBD1 TRBJ2-1 TRBV9 - TGTGCCAGCAGCGCCGAGGACAGGTCCTACAATGAGCAGTTCTTC CASSAEDRSYNEQFF
- TRBJ1-1 TRBV6-1 - TGTGCCAGCACCAGGATCCCGAACACTGAAGCTTTCTTT CASTRIPNTEAFF
- TRBJ2-5 TRBV6-1 - TGTGCCAGCAGCACCACGGACTACTTTCGGTACTTC CASSTTDYFRYF
- TRBJ2-1 TRBV9 - TGTGCCAGCAGCGTAGAGCAGGGGCAGGAGCAGTTCTTC CASSVEQGQEQFF
TRBD2 TRBJ2-3 TRBV6-1 - TGTGCCAGCAGTGGGAGACTAGCGGGGAGCACAGATACGCAGTATTTT CASSGRLAGSTDTQYF
TRBD2 TRBJ2-3 TRBV5-4 - TGTGCCAGTTTTATTAGGGCAGCGGGGGGGACAGATACGCAGTATTTT CASFIRAAGGTDTQYF
- TRBJ2-1 TRBV18 few TGTGCCAGCTCACCAGACACCCATGAGCAGTTCTTC CASSPDTHEQFF
- TRBJ1-6 TRBV4-1 - TGCGCCAGCACCCCGGGAGCCACGGGGAATTCACCCCTCCACTTT CASTPGATGNSPLHF
TRBD1 TRBJ1-5 TRBV10-3 once TGTGCCATCAGTGAAAGAGACAGGGGCTATTATAGCAATCAGCCCCAGCATTTT CAISERDRGYYSNQPQHF
TRBD2 TRBJ2-7 TRBV27 - TGTGCCAGCAGGCTGACTAGCGGTGGGGTCATCGAGCAGTACTTC CASRLTSGGVIEQYF
- TRBJ2-7 TRBV19 - TGTGCCAGTAGCGTTGACAGAGGCGAGCAGTACTTC CASSVDRGEQYF
TRBD2 TRBJ2-7 TRBV29-1 - TGCAGCGCCGCTAGCGGGAGCTCCTACGAGCAGTACTTC CSAASGSSYEQYF
- TRBJ1-1 TRBV19 - TGTGCCAGTAGTAGGGGGGAGGGGCGGACTGAAGCTTTCTTT CASSRGEGRTEAFF
- TRBJ1-2 TRBV4-1 once TGCGCCAGCAGCCAACCGGGGGGTTACTATGGCTACACCTTC CASSQPGGYYGYTF
TRBD1 TRBJ2-1 TRBV6-5 - TGTGCCAGCAGCCCGTGGGACAGGGGCGATGAGCAGTTCTTC CASSPWDRGDEQFF